This passage covers 30 T cell receptor beta chains from one sample sequenced in a study of T cell repertoires in cytomegalovirus infection. One entry per CDR3 protein results from TCRdb running MiXCR on the reads. The sample includes about 270,000 distinct CDR3 sequences, around 20% of them seen just once. These TCRs are of unknown antigen specificity. The input for sequencing was cultured PBMCs, taken from culture after CMV antigen stimulation. Source of these receptors: a human donor in good health (CMV status not recorded). Some clones in this sample may be carry-over from other donors' samples.

This clonotype occurred a few times. The chain links TRBV3-1 to TRBJ2-1; 10 bases align to TRBD2. Germline loops: CDR1 LGHDT, CDR2 YNNKEL (reference sequence). This CDR3 region has 18 residues. V was pared by 1 base and J by 1 base, with 7 bases of the junction left unmatched. For the CDR3, the DNA is TGTGCCAGCAGCCAAGTTGTGGCTAGCGGGAGTTCCTACAATGAGCAGTTCTTC. Encoded protein: CASSQVVASGSSYNEQFF.

This clonotype appeared many times. The CDR3 bases are TGTGCCAGCAGCTCGCCTTACCGGGACAGGACTACCTACGAGCAGTACTTC. Its protein product is CASSSPYRDRTTYEQYF. The genes are TRBV7-9 and TRBJ2-7, with 8 bases fitting TRBD1. The V gene end was trimmed by 4 bases and the J gene end by 2 bases; junction bases not matched to a gene: 13. The CDR3 is made up of 17 amino acids. Per the germline V gene, CDR1 is SEHNR and CDR2 is FQNEAQ (reference sequence).

The chain couples TRBV12-3 or TRBV12-4 to TRBJ2-3, with D hard to call. The CDR3 is 13 residues long. Trimming took off 5 bases at V and 2 bases at J, with 8 bases between the two ends. CDR3 sequence: CASSIDATDTQYF. CDR3 nucleotides: TGTGCCAGCAGTATAGACGCCACAGATACGCAGTATTTT.

The sample holds many counts of this clonotype. V is TRBV7-2 and J is TRBJ2-7; no clear D. The germline V gene has CDR1 SGHTA and CDR2 FQGNSA. This CDR3 has 15 residues. The ends were cut back, 0 bases at V and 2 bases at J, with 11 bases in the middle. In nucleotides, the CDR3 is TGTGCCAGCAGCTTAGCGTTTCGGAGCACCTACGAGCAGTACTTC. Translated: CASSLAFRSTYEQYF.

The chain employs TRBV5-6 and TRBJ1-4; 8 nucleotides align to TRBD1. With 4 bases clipped from V and 0 bases from J, the junction kept 5 bases outside the gene matches. From germline, CDR1 is SGHDT and CDR2 YYEEEE. The CDR3 totals 16 residues. In nucleotides, the CDR3 is TGTGCCAGCAGCACAGGGGGACCTGCAACTAATGAAAAACTGTTTTTT. Protein sequence: CASSTGGPATNEKLFF.

This clonotype has ten or more counts. The chain is built from TRBV7-2 and TRBJ1-5; D is perhaps TRBD1 (6 bases). This CDR3 comprises 15 residues. Trimming left V 6 bases short and J 4 bases short, with 16 bases between. Germline V CDR1 and CDR2: SGHTA, FQGNSA. The CDR3 DNA reads as TGTGCCAGCAGGCAAGGCCGGGACATGAATCAGCCCCAGCATTTT. Translation: CASRQGRDMNQPQHF. The whole variable domain, filled in from reference TRBV7-2 and TRBJ1-5, reads GAGVSQSPSNKVTEKGKDVELRCDPISGHTALYWYRQSLGQGLEFLIYFQGNSAPDKSGLPSDRFSAERTGGSVSTLTIQRTQQEDSAVYLCASRQGRDMNQPQHFGDGTRLSIL.

This clonotype was detected only a few times. The chain has TRBV7-3 and TRBJ2-7, with TRBD2 matching over 10 bases. The V segment lost 4 bases and the J segment 2 bases; nucleotides outside the gene matches: 5. CDR1 is SGHTA, CDR2 FQGTGA, per germline. The CDR3 consists of 15 residues. The CDR3 DNA follows: TGTGCCAGCAGCTCTAGCGGGAGCGGGGCCTACGAGCAGTACTTC. It is translated as CASSSSGSGAYEQYF. Together with reference TRBV7-3 and TRBJ2-7, the CDR3 gives the full variable domain: GAGVSQTPSNKVTEKGKYVELRCDPISGHTALYWYRQSLGQGPEFLIYFQGTGAADDSGLPNDRFFAVRPEGSVSTLKIQRTERGDSAVYLCASSSSGSGAYEQYFGPGTRLTVT.

The chain is built from TRBV7-8 and TRBJ1-4; D may be TRBD1 (5 bases). Per germline, CDR1 SGHVS and CDR2 FQNEAQ. Trimming took off 4 bases at V and 7 bases at J, with 16 bases between the two ends. This CDR3 has 15 residues. The CDR3 DNA reads TGTGCCAGCAGCTCCCAAGTGGGGGGTGGTGAAAAACTGTTTTTT. Translating it yields CASSSQVGGGEKLFF.

This clonotype was recorded at least ten times. The rearrangement uses TRBV7-2 and TRBJ2-7, with D tentatively TRBD1 or TRBD2 (6 bases each). Trimming shortened V by 6 bases and J by 7 bases, and 16 bases separated the two germline ends. CDR1 SGHTA and CDR2 FQGNSA come from the germline V gene. CDR3 length: 13 residues. CDR3 nucleotide sequence: TGTGCCAGCAGTCGGGGGCCCTTCGAGGAGCAGTACTTC. Its translation: CASSRGPFEEQYF.

V is TRBV6-5 and J is TRBJ2-4, with D possibly matching TRBD2 (6 bases). The CDR3 loop spans 15 amino acids. Germline-derived CDR1 and CDR2 are MNHEY and SVGAGI. With 4 bases removed from V and 0 bases from J, the gap between germline ends came to 10 bases. The CDR3, as DNA: TGTGCCAGCAGTTCTAGCGTGCTAGCCAAAAACATTCAGTACTTC. Protein product: CASSSSVLAKNIQYF.

The chain carries TRBV7-8 and TRBJ2-7, with unresolved D. V was pared by 3 bases and J by 4 bases, with 13 bases between. The CDR3 runs 14 residues. Germline CDR1 and CDR2: SGHVS and FQNEAQ. In DNA, the CDR3 is TGTGCCAGCAGCTTTTTTAGGAGTGATTACGAGCAGTACGTC. Its translation: CASSFFRSDYEQYV.

This clonotype was detected a few times. This chain connects TRBV6-6 to TRBJ2-7; D uncertain. Germline CDR1 and CDR2: MNHNY and SVGAGI (reference sequence). The CDR3 runs 15 residues. Deletions cut 0 bases from V and 3 bases from J, with 12 bases between. CDR3 nucleotides: TGTGCCAGCAGTTACTCGACGGCCAGTGTCTACGAGCAGTACGTC. Its translation: CASSYSTASVYEQYV.

This rearrangement joins TRBV12-3 or TRBV12-4 to TRBJ2-5, with TRBD2 identical over 7 bases. This CDR3 spans 15 amino acids. V was pared by 5 bases and J by 5 bases, with 11 bases of the junction left unmatched. The CDR3: CASSPRAGWAETQYF. In nucleotides, the CDR3 is TGTGCCAGCAGTCCCAGAGCGGGATGGGCGGAGACCCAGTACTTC.

In its sample, this clonotype was seen a few times. V and J are TRBV20-1 and TRBJ2-1; TRBD2 aligns across 10 bases. Germline values: CDR1 DFQATT, CDR2 SNEGSKA (reference sequence). J was trimmed by 6 bases and V by 4 bases; bases with no gene match: 6. This CDR3 spans 14 amino acids. The DNA for the CDR3 is TGCAGTGCTAACAGCGGGAGGGGGGCCAATGAGCAGTTCTTC. It yields the protein CSANSGRGANEQFF.

Regarding this clonotype: One end of the junction varies from germline; a read error may be responsible. The J gene is TRBJ2-1, the V gene TRBV29-1, with 9 bases matching TRBD2. The CDR3 has 13 residues. Germline V CDR1 and CDR2: SQVTM, ANQGSEA. The DNA of the CDR3 is TGCAGCGTTCGCGGGAGGGCCTATAATGAGCAGTTCTTC. Encoded protein: CSVRGRAYNEQFF.

This clonotype was observed a few times. V usage is TRBV10-3 and J usage is TRBJ1-2, with D possibly being TRBD1 (5 bases). The CDR3 is 20 amino acids. CDR1 is ENHRY, CDR2 SYGVKD, per germline. Trimming took off 1 base at V and 7 bases at J, with 31 bases between the two ends. The CDR3 loop reads CAISEFHLKGRKMFRSGYTF. The CDR3 nucleotides are TGTGCCATCAGTGAGTTTCATTTGAAGGGACGGAAAATGTTTCGTAGTGGCTACACCTTC.

This clonotype has ten or more counts. The rearrangement links TRBV11-2 to TRBJ2-3; TRBD1 is a possible D gene (6 bases). V was shortened by 5 bases and J by 7 bases, with 10 bases between the two germline ends. From germline, CDR1 is SGHAT and CDR2 FQNNGV. The CDR3 totals 12 residues. The CDR3 region has the DNA TGTGCCAGCAGCCAGGGGAGCTATACGCAGTATTTT. Translation: CASSQGSYTQYF. Full variable domain (rest looked up from reference TRBV11-2 and TRBJ2-3): EAGVAQSPRYKIIEKRQSVAFWCNPISGHATLYWYQQILGQGPKLLIQFQNNGVVDDSQLPKDRFSAERLKGVDSTLKIQPAKLEDSAVYLCASSQGSYTQYFGPGTRLTVL.

This clonotype was detected a few times. V gene TRBV7-8 combines with J gene TRBJ2-7; D is unresolved. V was pared by 4 bases and J by 0 bases, with 7 bases between. In germline, CDR1 is SGHVS, CDR2 FQNEAQ. The CDR3 runs to 13 residues. The CDR3 sequence: CASSSPYSYEQYF. The CDR3 nucleotides read TGTGCCAGCAGCTCACCTTACTCCTACGAGCAGTACTTC. Combining the CDR3 with reference TRBV7-8 and TRBJ2-7 gives the whole variable domain GAGVSQSPRYKVAKRGQDVALRCDPISGHVSLFWYQQALGQGPEFLTYFQNEAQLDKSGLPSDRFFAERPEGSVSTLKIQRTQQEDSAVYLCASSSPYSYEQYFGPGTRLTVT.

J is TRBJ1-1 and V is TRBV6-6; D is ambiguous. V was pared by 8 bases and J by 7 bases, with 17 bases between. Germline V gives CDR1 MNHNY, CDR2 SVGAGI (reference sequence). This CDR3 comprises 13 residues. This CDR3 reads CASVPAGIFEAFF. As DNA, the CDR3 is TGTGCCAGCGTCCCCGCCGGGATATTTGAAGCTTTCTTT.

The sample holds a few counts of this clonotype. The V gene is TRBV7-2, the J gene TRBJ1-3, with unresolved D. Trimming removed 4 bases at V and 5 bases at J, with 6 bases between. CDR1 SGHTA and CDR2 FQGNSA come from the germline V gene. This CDR3 is built from 12 residues. CDR3 amino acids: CASSSERNTIYF. The DNA for the CDR3 is TGTGCCAGCAGCTCAGAAAGAAACACCATATATTTT.

Ten or more counts support this clonotype. This chain uses TRBV7-2 with TRBJ2-1; TRBD2 agrees at 7 bases. The length of the CDR3 is 13 residues. The germline gives CDR1 SGHTA, CDR2 FQGNSA. Trimming at V came to 3 bases and at J to 7 bases, leaving 3 bases not matched to a gene. The CDR3 here is CASSLGGGNEQFF. CDR3 nucleotides: TGTGCCAGCAGCTTGGGGGGGGGGAATGAGCAGTTCTTC.

This clonotype appeared many times. The gene calls are TRBV19 and TRBJ1-5; a weak D match, TRBD1 (6 bases). The germline V and J ends were trimmed by 9 bases and 6 bases, with 18 bases remaining between them. The CDR3 consists of 14 residues. Per germline, CDR1 LNHDA and CDR2 SQIVND (reference sequence). The CDR3 here is CASTKAGGGQPQHF. For the CDR3, the DNA is TGTGCCAGCACTAAGGCGGGGGGCGGTCAGCCCCAGCATTTT.

This clonotype was observed a handful of times. This chain connects TRBV24-1 to TRBJ1-5; D might be TRBD1 (5 bases). There are 16 residues in the CDR3. The V gene's germline CDR1 is KGHDR and CDR2 SFDVKD. V shed 5 bases and J shed 1 base, with 14 bases lying between them. The CDR3 DNA reads TGTGCCACCAGTGTCGGGACCCTCACCAGCAATCAGCCCCAGCATTTT. Translating it yields CATSVGTLTSNQPQHF.

At least ten counts were recorded for this clonotype. The chain links TRBV11-3 to TRBJ2-1, with D possibly being TRBD1 (5 bases). V lost 1 base, J lost 3 bases, and 13 bases lay in between. This CDR3 comprises 16 residues. Per germline, CDR1 SGHNT and CDR2 YENEEA. This CDR3 is CASSLGSAGIYNEQFF. The CDR3 region has the DNA TGTGCCAGCAGCTTAGGGTCGGCAGGGATCTACAATGAGCAGTTCTTC.

This clonotype was recorded at least ten times. CDR3 amino acids: CATSDPDRGTGELFF. CDR3 DNA: TGTGCCACCAGTGATCCAGACAGGGGAACCGGGGAGCTGTTTTTT. The chain links TRBV24-1 to TRBJ2-2; 8 nucleotides match TRBD1. Germline CDR1 is KGHDR and CDR2 is SFDVKD. V trimming: 3 bases; J trimming: 5 bases; junction bases outside the gene matches: 4. The CDR3 length is 15 residues.

Ten or more counts support this clonotype. J is TRBJ2-5 and V is TRBV10-3, with D perhaps matching TRBD1 (5 bases). Deletions cut 6 bases from V and 1 base from J, with 9 bases between. Germline V lookup: CDR1 ENHRY, CDR2 SYGVKD. The CDR3 covers 13 residues. This CDR3 is CAISRQSQETQYF. The CDR3 DNA sequence: TGTGCCATCAGCCGACAGAGCCAAGAGACCCAGTACTTC.

The CDR3 spells CASSIRTGASNQPQHF. The DNA for the CDR3 is TGTGCCAGTAGTATTCGGACAGGGGCGTCCAATCAGCCCCAGCATTTT. The V gene is TRBV19, the J gene TRBJ1-5; 9 nucleotides match TRBD1. V lost 3 bases to trimming and J lost 3 bases; unmatched junction nucleotides: 6. The CDR3 totals 16 residues. Germline loops: CDR1 LNHDA, CDR2 SQIVND (reference sequence).

The V and J genes are TRBV19 and TRBJ1-2; D is unresolved. Trimming left V 5 bases short and J 8 bases short, with 18 bases between. The CDR3 spans 14 residues. From germline, CDR1 is LNHDA and CDR2 SQIVND (reference sequence). The CDR3 loop reads CASSPTITQRGYTF. The DNA of the CDR3 is TGTGCCAGTAGTCCCACGATTACCCAACGGGGCTACACCTTC. Using reference TRBV19 and TRBJ1-2 for the parts outside the CDR3, the full variable domain is DGGITQSPKYLFRKEGQNVTLSCEQNLNHDAMYWYRQDPGQGLRLIYYSQIVNDFQKGDIAEGYSVSREKKESFPLTVTSAQKNPTAFYLCASSPTITQRGYTFGSGTRLTVV.

This clonotype has only a few counts. In DNA form, the CDR3 reads TGTGCCAGCAGCTTGAATTATGAGCAGTTCTTC. Protein: CASSLNYEQFF. V is TRBV5-6 and J is TRBJ2-1, with D unclear. Deletions cut 1 base from V and 8 bases from J, with 4 bases between. The CDR3 totals 11 residues. Germline V CDR1 and CDR2: SGHDT, YYEEEE.

There are many counts of this clonotype. The V and J genes are TRBV7-8 and TRBJ2-3; D is uncertain. Germline values: CDR1 SGHVS, CDR2 FQNEAQ. The CDR3 is made up of 15 amino acids. V dropped 3 bases and J dropped 1 base, with 11 bases sitting between them. The CDR3 sequence is CASSFLRTGTDTQYF. CDR3 bases: TGTGCCAGCAGCTTCTTAAGGACGGGCACAGATACGCAGTATTTT.